This T cell receptor beta chain was profiled in a study of T cell responses to AZD1222 COVID-19 vaccine. TCRdb's table, derived via immunoSEQ multiplex PCR, lists solely in-frame clones and lacks some. The repertoire has around 200,000 clones, 88% of them found once; the top ten carry about 7.2%. Study-level findings and limits: Unmutated variant regions are reportedly targeted by nearly half of spike-specific TCRs. Females made up more of the donors, who were largely white British, and clonal diversity may have come out too low.

With respect to this clone: Antigen unknown.

CDR1 DFQATT and CDR2 SNEGSKA come from the germline V gene (reference sequence). The CDR3 sequence is 12 residues long. V dropped 6 bases and J dropped 2; count of bases not matched to a gene: 4. This chain uses TRBV20-1 with TRBJ2-7; 7 nucleotides align to TRBD1. The clonotype comes from an adult in good health. Material: peripheral blood, obtained on day 0 of AZD1222 vaccination. Here the CDR3 reads CSASDRAYEQYF. In DNA, the CDR3 is TGCAGTGCAAGTGACAGGGCCTACGAGCAGTACTTC.